This TCR beta chain came from a study of blood T cell repertoires in COVID-19. Data came from immunoSEQ multiplex PCR; TCRdb stores just in-frame clones and leaves some out. The sample holds around 150,000 clones; 84% are singletons and the top ten take approximately 18%. The ends lost 6 bases at V and 5 bases at J; junction bases unmatched: 8. CDR3 size: 14 residues. Germline assignment: CDR1 MNHEY and CDR2 SMNVEV (reference sequence). The chain couples TRBV27 to TRBJ1-1; 8 bases agree with TRBD1. The sample comprised peripheral blood. This clonotype originated in a woman over 75 with acute or convalescent COVID-19. CDR3 nucleotides: TGTGCCAGCAGGTCCAGGGGGCTTAATACTGAAGCTTTCTTT. Its protein is CASRSRGLNTEAFF.